Listed here is a single TCR beta chain. The record originates from a study of blood T cell repertoires in COVID-19. Assay used: immunoSEQ multiplex PCR; TCRdb lists only in-frame clones, some missing. The sample yields around 180,000 clones, around 88% seen once. This clonotype originated in a woman in her twenties or thirties with acute or convalescent COVID-19. The specimen sequenced was peripheral blood.

CDR3 DNA: TGTGCCAGCAGCTCCGATACCGGGACAGAAACAGAGCAGTACTTC. The encoded protein is CASSSDTGTETEQYF. The chain recombines TRBV13 with TRBJ2-7; 7 bases map to TRBD1. Germline V gives CDR1 PRHDT, CDR2 FYEKMQ (reference sequence). The CDR3 loop spans 15 amino acids. After removal of 4 bases from V and 7 bases from J, the junction contained 13 bases not matched to a gene.